This T cell receptor (beta chain) stems from a study of T cells in Graves' hyperthyroidism and ophthalmopathy. From RNA transcripts, TCR beta CDR3 regions were amplified. The primer set for the first-round RT-PCR of the TCR CDR3 was HTBI. A single record per CDR3 protein comes from TCRdb applying MiXCR to the multiplex PCR reads. Of fewer than 450,000 distinct CDR3 sequences listed, about 14% are singletons. This clonotype appeared once. At one end the junction does not follow the germline gene, possibly because of a read error. This CDR3 comprises 15 residues. This chain uses TRBV12-3 or TRBV12-4 with TRBJ2-5; D gene unclear. The sequencing input was blood. The clonotype originates from a man between 50 and 59 years old with Graves' ophthalmopathy. CDR3 region: CASSRFLGIQETQCF. The DNA for the CDR3 is TGTGCCAGCAGCCGGTTCTTGGGGATACAAGAGACCCAGTGCTTC.